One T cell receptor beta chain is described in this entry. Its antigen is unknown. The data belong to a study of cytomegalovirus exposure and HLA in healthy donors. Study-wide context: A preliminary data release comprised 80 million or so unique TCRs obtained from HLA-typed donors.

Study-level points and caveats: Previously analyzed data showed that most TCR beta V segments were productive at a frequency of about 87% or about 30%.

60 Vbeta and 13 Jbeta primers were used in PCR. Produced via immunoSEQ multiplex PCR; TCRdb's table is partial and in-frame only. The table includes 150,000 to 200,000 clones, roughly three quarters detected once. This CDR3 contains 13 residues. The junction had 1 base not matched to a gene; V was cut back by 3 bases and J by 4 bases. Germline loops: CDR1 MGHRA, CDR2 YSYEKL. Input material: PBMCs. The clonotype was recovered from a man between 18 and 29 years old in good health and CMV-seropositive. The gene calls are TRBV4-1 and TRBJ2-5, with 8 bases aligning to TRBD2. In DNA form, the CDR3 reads TGCGCCAGCAGCCAGGCGGGAGGAGAGACCCAGTACTTC. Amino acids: CASSQAGGETQYF.